This is a list of T cell receptor beta chains from one sample in a study of T-cell reconstitution after alpha-beta-depleted transplantation in children. In TCRdb, the PCR reads were re-called with MiXCR into one record per CDR3 protein. The sample comprises some 290,000 distinct CDR3 sequences, roughly 25% of which are singletons, and approximately 11% rests with the top ten. The sequencing here drew on PBMCs, mostly from graft donor cells, taken 180 days after TCRalphabeta/CD19-depleted stem cell transplant. The origin of the receptors is a male patient between 5 and 17 years old who had a stem cell transplant for acute lymphoblastic leukemia, so the T cells may come from the graft donor. Each CDR3 is given with its conserved first and last residue. The D gene is left open where the match is weak. Not every row has a clone size; where given, it reads once, few, many or a size class.

>.|TRBJ1-3|TRBD1|TRBV6-5
TGTGCCAGCAGTTACGACCCGTTTCCGGGACAGGGCATCAGAAACACCATATATTTT
CASSYDPFPGQGIRNTIYF
>.|TRBJ2-7|.|TRBV13
TGTGCCAGCAGCTTAGGCCTTGGAAGCGACGAGCAGTACTTC
CASSLGLGSDEQYF
>.|TRBJ1-2|TRBD1|TRBV27
TGTGCCAGCAGTGACCGGACAGGGGGATGGATTGGCTACACCTTC
CASSDRTGGWIGYTF
>.|TRBJ2-5|.|TRBV19
TGTGCCAGTCAAGAAACCCTGGGGGTACGGGGGTCCCAAGAGACCCAGTACTTC
CASQETLGVRGSQETQYF
>.|TRBJ2-1|TRBD2|TRBV27
TGTGCCAGCACCATACTAGCGGGAGGCTACAATGAGCAGTTCTTC
CASTILAGGYNEQFF
>few|TRBJ2-1|.|TRBV6-1
TGTGCCAGCAGGGGCTTTGGGGACCAGAGTTTTGGGTCCTACAATGAGCAGTTCTTC
CASRGFGDQSFGSYNEQFF
>.|TRBJ1-5|.|TRBV5-1
TGCGCCAGCAGCTTGTGGGGGCAGCCCCAGCATTTT
CASSLWGQPQHF
>.|TRBJ2-1|.|TRBV29-1
TGCAGCGTTCGTGGGGCGGTCGGGAGAGACTACAATGAGCAGTTCTTC
CSVRGAVGRDYNEQFF
>few|TRBJ1-4|.|TRBV14
TGTGCCAGCAGCCGTAAACTTGGGACCGATAATGAAAAACTGTTTTTT
CASSRKLGTDNEKLFF
>.|TRBJ2-5|.|TRBV5-1
TGCGCCAGCAGCTTGATAGGGGACGGTGAGACCCAGTACTTC
CASSLIGDGETQYF
>few|TRBJ2-1|TRBD2|TRBV20-1
TGCAGTGCTAGAGGGACTAGCGGGAGCTTGGAGCAGTTCTTC
CSARGTSGSLEQFF
>.|TRBJ1-2|.|TRBV7-9
TGTGCCAGCAGCTCCTCGATACAGCTTAACTATGGCTACACCTTC
CASSSSIQLNYGYTF
>.|TRBJ2-1|TRBD1|TRBV5-6
TGTGCCAGCAGCTCTGGAGTCAGGGGGAATGAGCAGTTCTTC
CASSSGVRGNEQFF
>.|TRBJ2-4|.|TRBV4-1
TGCGCCAGCAGCGAAGACAAGTTCCCAGGGCCCAAAAACATTCAGTACTTC
CASSEDKFPGPKNIQYF
>.|TRBJ2-1|.|TRBV10-3
TGTGCCATTAATTGGGATGAGCAGTTCTTC
CAINWDEQFF
>few|TRBJ1-1|TRBD1|TRBV5-1
TGCGCCAGCAGCAGGGACAGGGGAATCGGTGAAGCTTTCTTT
CASSRDRGIGEAFF
>few|TRBJ2-6|.|TRBV6-1
TGTGCCAGCAGCCGGGACCTCGTCTTCTCTGGGGCCAACGTCCTGACTTTC
CASSRDLVFSGANVLTF
>many|TRBJ2-7|TRBD1|TRBV27
TGCGCCAGCAGCTTGACAGGGGGCTACGAGCAGTACTTC
CASSLTGGYEQYF
>few|TRBJ2-7|.|TRBV5-1
TGCGCCAGCAGCTTCAAAGGGTTAGCGTGGGGGGACTACGAGCAGTACTTC
CASSFKGLAWGDYEQYF
>few|TRBJ2-3|.|TRBV5-1
TGCGCCAGCAGCTTTCAGAGCCACACAGATACGCAGTATTTT
CASSFQSHTDTQYF
>few|TRBJ2-1|TRBD2|TRBV19
TGTGCCACTAGACTAGCGGGACACTCCTACAATGAGCAGTTCTTC
CATRLAGHSYNEQFF
>.|TRBJ2-3|.|TRBV5-1
TGCGCCAGCAGCTGGGGGGACTCCCAGGGCACAGATACGCAGTATTTT
CASSWGDSQGTDTQYF
>few|TRBJ2-6|TRBD2|TRBV20-1
TGCAGTGGGAACAGACTAGCGGTCTCTGGGGCCAACGTCCTGACTTTC
CSGNRLAVSGANVLTF
>few|TRBJ2-5|.|TRBV6-5
TGTGCCAGCAGTTACTCCTCCACGCTTTCGACTAAGTACTTC
CASSYSSTLSTKYF
>.|TRBJ2-5|TRBD2|TRBV7-6
TGTGCCAGCAGCTTAATAGCGGGAGGCTTCGTAGAGACCCAGTACTTC
CASSLIAGGFVETQYF
>.|TRBJ2-7|TRBD1|TRBV29-1
TGCAGCGTTGGGACAGGAGCGCTACTCGAGCAGTACTTC
CSVGTGALLEQYF
>.|TRBJ2-5|TRBD2|TRBV7-2
TGTGCCAGCAGCTTGGGGACTAGCGGGGCGTTCCAGACCCAGTACTTC
CASSLGTSGAFQTQYF
>few|TRBJ2-5|.|TRBV10-3
TGTGCCATCAGTGACAGGGTAGAAGAGACCCAGTACTTC
CAISDRVEETQYF
>many|TRBJ2-5|TRBD2|TRBV20-1
TGCAGTGCTAGCAGACTAGCGGGAGGGCACCAGACCCAGTACTTC
CSASRLAGGHQTQYF